The present TCR beta chain was sequenced within a study of T cell repertoires in ileal Crohn's disease. Across the whole study: Less than 45% were active smokers at surgery; median disease duration was about 7.5 years. Findings and limits, study-wide: Compared with non-smokers, active smokers at surgery showed more clonal expansions.

Each sample's TCRB immunosequencing used around 0.45 micrograms of biopsy DNA. TCRdb's copy holds only in-frame clones and misses some; the assay was immunoSEQ multiplex PCR. The table records some 28,000 clones, approximately 78% of them present only once. This CDR3 comprises 16 residues. Trimming cost V 5 bases and J 4 bases, with 21 bases left between them. Relative to its sample, this clone is medium-sized. Its antigen is not identified. The chain couples TRBV6-7 to TRBJ2-7; D not resolved. TRBV6-7 is marked as an open reading frame, function uncertain. The clonotype comes from an adult with Crohn's disease. Sequencing was done on a sample of ileal tissue. The CDR3 region has the DNA TGTGCCAGCAGTGAGCCCGATCGTAGCTCCTTATACGAGCAGTACTTC. This encodes CASSEPDRSSLYEQYF.